The source of this T cell receptor (beta chain) is a study of prognosis after radiotherapy for stage I lung cancer. Study details: Of the enrolled patients, around 15 had newly diagnosed primary stage I lung tumors, while roughly five had oligometastatic NSCLC following surgical resection of the primary tumor. Ages of the approximately 14 men and a handful of women ranged about 53 to 85 years, median about 70. Overall study results and limits: With medians of about 9,200 versus 6,500, unique TCR clone counts fell after stereotactic body radiation therapy.

Two rounds of multiplex PCR amplified TCR beta CDR3 from genomic DNA. Every TRBV and TRBJ gene had its own specific primer in first-round PCR. For its second round, the PCR relied on universal primers. TCRdb analysed the multiplex PCR reads with MiXCR anew, one entry per CDR3 protein. This sample has 27,000 or so distinct CDR3 sequences, with about 41% found just once. This CDR3 is 12 amino acids long. CDR1 is DFQATT, CDR2 SNEGSKA, per germline (reference sequence). There are many counts of this clonotype. Antigen unknown. The clonotype was recovered from a donor aged 50 or older with non-small cell lung cancer. This sequence joins TRBV20-1 and TRBJ2-2; maybe TRBD2 (6 bases). The sequences come from PBMCs, collected before or after stereotactic body radiation therapy (not recorded which). The CDR3 nucleotides read TGCGGAGGGACTGTGAACACCGGGGAGCTGTTTTTT. Protein: CGGTVNTGELFF.